This TCR beta chain was recorded in a study of blood T cell repertoires in COVID-19. Study summary: Samples of COVID-19 (acute and convalescent) were obtained from the United States, Italy and Spain. The analysed material was cDNA or gDNA that came from T cells, B-cell-depleted T cells, or PBMCs.

The CDR3 is 15 amino acids. Trimming took 0 bases from V and 4 from J; bases not matched to a gene: 3. The germline gives CDR1 WNHNN, CDR2 SYGVQD (reference sequence). This clone was counted once. The authors' processing: Cell counts per sample came from amplifying reference gene primers. Data came from immunoSEQ multiplex PCR; TCRdb stores just in-frame clones and leaves some out. D and trimming were read from the DNA, whereas the V and J calls and clone size are those reported in that table. The top ten hold approximately 8% of the sample, which has roughly 140,000 clones, 79% seen once. Sequenced material: peripheral blood. This chain uses TRBV10-1 with TRBJ2-5; 9 nucleotides agree with TRBD1. The sequence came from a man in his fifties or sixties with active or convalescent COVID-19. Written as DNA, the CDR3 is TGCGCCAGCAGTGAGTCGGGACAGGGAGGAGAGACCCAGTACTTC. Its translation is CASSESGQGGETQYF.